The next 10 T cell receptor beta chains were all read from a single sample in a study of beta chain features in type 1 diabetes. All of the isolated RNA was reverse transcribed, so expressed TCRB transcripts were sequenced. Profiled with immunoSEQ multiplex PCR; TCRdb holds only in-frame clones, not every one. Seen here are about 620,000 clones, about 14% observed once, and the top ten hold about 0.093%. The sequenced sample consisted of naive CD4+ T cells from blood. Source of these receptors: a man between 18 and 29 years old in good health.

This clone was counted between two and nine times. The sample contains more than one DNA sequence encoding this CDR3. Here the CDR3 DNA reads TGTGCCAGCAGCTCCGGCCCTGAGCAGTTCTTC. It encodes CASSSGPEQFF. The chain joins TRBV11-3 to TRBJ2-1; D is uncertain. The V gene lost 4 bases and the J gene lost 9 bases, with 7 bases spanning the gap. Per germline, CDR1 SGHNT and CDR2 YENEEA. CDR3 length: 11 residues. Looking up the rest from reference TRBV11-3 and TRBJ2-1 gives the full variable domain: EAGVVQSPRYKIIEKKQPVAFWCNPISGHNTLYWYLQNLGQGPELLIRYENEEAVDDSQLPKDRFSAERLKGVDSTLKIQPAELGDSAVYLCASSSGPEQFFGPGTRLTVL.

This chain connects TRBV7-8 to TRBJ2-7; tentatively, D is TRBD1 (5 bases). The CDR3 consists of 16 residues. Trimming removed 1 base from V and 0 bases from J, with 13 bases in between. The germline CDR1 and CDR2 sequences are SGHVS and FQNEAQ. This chain's CDR3 is CASSLESRVSSYEQYF. CDR3 bases: TGTGCCAGCAGCTTAGAGTCCAGGGTAAGCTCCTACGAGCAGTACTTC.

The rearrangement joins TRBV9 to TRBJ2-2; 7 bases fit TRBD2. J lost 4 bases, V lost 0 bases, and 6 bases had no gene match. The CDR3 contains 16 residues. Germline CDR1 reads SGDLS; CDR2 reads YYNGEE. DNA of the CDR3: TGTGCCAGCAGCGTAGAACTAGCGCTACCCACCGGGGAGCTGTTTTTT. The encoded protein is CASSVELALPTGELFF.

J is TRBJ2-1 and V is TRBV27, with unresolved D. Between the trimmed V and J ends, which lost 3 bases and 3 bases, there was a span of 12 bases. The CDR3 sequence is 15 residues long. Per the germline V gene, CDR1 is MNHEY and CDR2 is SMNVEV (reference sequence). The CDR3 sequence is CASSFQGMYYNEQFF. The CDR3 DNA follows: TGTGCCAGCAGTTTCCAAGGGATGTACTACAATGAGCAGTTCTTC.

The rearrangement links TRBV7-2 to TRBJ1-4; D might be TRBD1 (5 bases). Germline V gene data show CDR1 as SGHTA and CDR2 as FQGNSA. The V gene lost 0 bases and the J gene lost 4 bases, with 9 bases spanning the gap. The CDR3 spans 15 residues. CDR3 loop: CASSLALQGNEKLFF. The CDR3 DNA is TGTGCCAGCAGCTTAGCGCTCCAGGGTAATGAAAAACTGTTTTTT.

The chain has TRBV5-1 and TRBJ1-3; the D is unclear. CDR3 size: 15 residues. CDR1 is SGHRS and CDR2 is YFSETQ in the germline V gene. Deletions cut 0 bases from V and 4 bases from J, with 11 bases between. The CDR3 loop reads CASSLEAAGGNTIYF. The DNA of the CDR3 is TGCGCCAGCAGCTTGGAGGCGGCCGGGGGAAACACCATATATTTT.

The J gene is TRBJ2-5, the V gene TRBV20-1, with D unresolved. V was pared by 2 bases and J by 5 bases, with 6 bases between. The CDR3 is 11 residues long. CDR1 and CDR2 from the germline V gene are DFQATT and SNEGSKA (reference sequence). The CDR3 DNA follows: TGCAGTGCTAGACAACACGAGACCCAGTACTTC. It yields the protein CSARQHETQYF.

The V gene is TRBV28, the J gene TRBJ1-2; tentative D call: TRBD1 (5 bases). V shed 2 bases and J shed 1 base, with 8 bases lying between them. The CDR3 has 14 amino acids. From germline, CDR1 is MDHEN and CDR2 SYDVKM. The CDR3 DNA reads as TGTGCCAGCAGTTTAGGGGGAGTTAACTATGGCTACACCTTC. This sequence encodes CASSLGGVNYGYTF.

The V and J genes are TRBV30 and TRBJ1-3; D is unclear. Germline CDR1 reads GTSNPN; CDR2 reads SVGIG (reference sequence). The CDR3 length is 15 residues. Between the trimmed V and J ends, which lost 5 bases and 4 bases, there was a span of 18 bases. CDR3: CAWGPRPTGGNTIYF. In nucleotides, the CDR3 is TGTGCCTGGGGCCCTCGTCCCACGGGAGGAAACACCATATATTTT.

This clone was observed a handful of times. This chain links TRBV27 with TRBJ2-1, with D hard to call. The ends were cut back, 2 bases at V and 4 bases at J, with 15 bases in the middle. The CDR3 is 16 residues long. CDR1 is MNHEY and CDR2 is SMNVEV in the germline V gene (reference sequence). In DNA form, the CDR3 reads TGTGCCAGCAGTTTAAAGGTTCCCCGTTCTTACAATGAGCAGTTCTTC. Amino acids: CASSLKVPRSYNEQFF.